This TCR beta chain was identified in a study of blood T cell repertoires in COVID-19. Study context: Italy, Spain and the United States were the sources of the convalescent and acute COVID-19 samples. Sample material is recorded as cDNA or gDNA derived from T cells, B-cell-depleted T cells, or PBMCs.

In the authors' methods: Nucleated cell counts were estimated from reference gene primer amplification. Only in-frame clones appear in the TCRdb table, and some are missing; sequencing was by immunoSEQ multiplex PCR. From that table come the V and J calls and clone size; the DNA was used to work out D and trimming. The sample lists about 100,000 clones, 88% occurring once. CDR1 is SGHDN, CDR2 FVKESK, per germline. The CDR3 totals 11 residues. The germline V and J ends were trimmed by 10 bases and 4 bases, with 9 bases remaining between them. This sequence originates from a woman aged 55 to 70 with acute or convalescent COVID-19. The chain couples TRBV14 to TRBJ2-3; no reliable D call. The source material was peripheral blood. The CDR3 DNA reads as TGTGCCACCGCGGTGGCAGATACGCAGTATTTT. It encodes CATAVADTQYF.